What follows are 18 T cell receptor beta chains derived from one specimen sequenced in a study of T cells in Graves' hyperthyroidism and ophthalmopathy. Researchers amplified the TCR beta CDR3 regions from RNA transcripts. In the first-round RT-PCR of the TCR CDR3, the HTBI primer set was used. In TCRdb, the multiplex PCR reads were re-called with MiXCR into one record per CDR3 protein. The sample comprises about 590,000 distinct CDR3 sequences, around a sixth of which are singletons, and under 7.5% rests with the top ten. The sequencing sample was made of blood. Source of these receptors: a woman aged 25-40 years with Graves' hyperthyroidism.

This clonotype was counted ten times or more. The rearrangement links TRBV6-1 to TRBJ2-7, with 8 bases that match TRBD2. The germline V gene has CDR1 MNHNS and CDR2 SASEGT. Trimming cost V 1 base and J 4 bases; bases outside gene matches: 6. The CDR3 loop spans 15 amino acids. This chain's CDR3 is CASSEGGGTSYEQYF. The DNA for the CDR3 is TGTGCCAGCAGTGAAGGTGGCGGGACTAGTTACGAGCAGTACTTC.

This clonotype appeared many times. The chain has TRBV2 and TRBJ2-7, with a tentative D call TRBD2 (6 bases). V lost 7 bases, J lost 3 bases, and 16 bases lay in between. The CDR3 runs 14 residues. Germline V lookup: CDR1 SNHLY, CDR2 FYNNEI. CDR3 amino acids: CASISPSGVYEQYF. In nucleotides, the CDR3 is TGTGCCAGCATTAGTCCATCGGGGGTCTACGAGCAGTACTTC.

This clonotype was observed a few times. The gene calls are TRBV5-1 and TRBJ2-3; TRBD2 matches 7 bases. The CDR3 has 17 amino acids. Germline V lookup: CDR1 SGHRS, CDR2 YFSETQ. J was trimmed by 3 bases and V by 0 bases; bases with no gene match: 10. CDR3 in DNA: TGCGCCAGCAGCTTGGACTCTAGCGGAACCCGGACAGATACGCAGTATTTT. Protein product: CASSLDSSGTRTDTQYF.

Remarks on this clonotype: It may be a read error: a sequence one base away is much more abundant. Lacking the conserved final phenylalanine or tryptophan, this CDR3 likely reflects a read error. The J gene is TRBJ2-7, the V gene TRBV7-2; no reliable D call. The germline CDR1 and CDR2 sequences are SGHTA and FQGNSA. The ends were cut back, 2 bases at V and 5 bases at J, with 10 bases in the middle. The CDR3 has 13 amino acids. In nucleotides, the CDR3 is TGTGCCAGCAGCTTAACTGGGATTGACGAGCAGTACCTC. The encoded protein is CASSLTGIDEQYL.

This clonotype came up once. This rearrangement joins TRBV7-2 to TRBJ2-2; possibly TRBD1 or TRBD2 for D (5 bases each). V lost 5 bases and J lost 0, with 16 bases in between. Germline values: CDR1 SGHTA, CDR2 FQGNSA. The CDR3 runs to 17 residues. The CDR3: CASSRPPGTSNTGELFF. CDR3 sequence (DNA): TGTGCCAGCAGCCGGCCCCCCGGGACGTCGAACACCGGGGAGCTGTTTTTT. Complete variable domain (other parts from reference TRBV7-2 and TRBJ2-2): GAGVSQSPSNKVTEKGKDVELRCDPISGHTALYWYRQSLGQGLEFLIYFQGNSAPDKSGLPSDRFSAERTGGSVSTLTIQRTQQEDSAVYLCASSRPPGTSNTGELFFGEGSRLTVL.

There are a few counts of this clonotype. The chain has TRBV5-1 and TRBJ2-3; possibly TRBD1 or TRBD2 for D (6 bases each). The CDR3 loop spans 18 amino acids. The germline CDR1 and CDR2 sequences are SGHRS and YFSETQ. V lost 0 bases to trimming and J lost 2 bases, with 19 bases between them. As DNA, the CDR3 is TGCGCCAGCAGCTTGGTCGGGGGCCAGAGGATTGCCACAGATACGCAGTATTTT. Its translation is CASSLVGGQRIATDTQYF. Variable domain in full (rest from reference TRBV5-1 and TRBJ2-3): KAGVTQTPRYLIKTRGQQVTLSCSPISGHRSVSWYQQTPGQGLQFLFEYFSETQRNKGNFPGRFSGRQFSNSRSEMNVSTLELGDSALYLCASSLVGGQRIATDTQYFGPGTRLTVL.

This chain joins TRBV9 and TRBJ2-1, with 7 bases fitting TRBD1. This CDR3 spans 16 amino acids. The germline CDR1 and CDR2 sequences are SGDLS and YYNGEE. Unmatched junction bases numbered 12, after V lost 4 bases and J lost 5 bases. CDR3 loop: CASSLPKEGAHNEQFF. The CDR3, as DNA: TGTGCCAGCAGCCTCCCTAAAGAGGGGGCTCACAATGAGCAGTTCTTC.

This clonotype came up a few times. The rearrangement joins TRBV7-9 to TRBJ2-7; D is undetermined. The V and J ends lost 5 bases and 4 bases respectively, with 15 bases between them. CDR1 is SEHNR and CDR2 is FQNEAQ in the germline V gene (reference sequence). This CDR3 contains 14 residues. CDR3 loop: CASSLDPTVYEQYF. The CDR3 region has the DNA TGTGCCAGCAGCCTGGACCCCACGGTTTACGAGCAGTACTTC.

This clonotype was counted at least ten times. V gene TRBV5-4 combines with J gene TRBJ2-5; no clear D. This CDR3 has 13 residues. CDR1 and CDR2 from the germline V gene are SGHNT and YYREEE (reference sequence). The V gene lost 3 bases and the J gene lost 7 bases, with 13 bases spanning the gap. For the CDR3, the DNA is TGTGCCAGCAGCTCATACATCGATGGGACCCAGTACTTC. Translation gives CASSSYIDGTQYF. Drawing the rest from reference TRBV5-4 and TRBJ2-5, the complete variable domain is ETGVTQSPTHLIKTRGQQVTLRCSSQSGHNTVSWYQQALGQGPQFIFQYYREEENGRGNFPPRFSGLQFPNYSSELNVNALELDDSALYLCASSSYIDGTQYFGPGTRLLVL.

The table lists this clonotype with many counts. Here the CDR3 reads CASSSGPPGETQYF. DNA for the CDR3: TGTGCCAGCAGCAGCGGACCACCAGGCGAGACCCAGTACTTC. This chain joins TRBV7-3 and TRBJ2-5; tentative D call: TRBD2 (5 bases). V was pared by 5 bases and J by 5 bases, with 15 bases between. The length of the CDR3 is 14 residues. Germline V CDR1 and CDR2: SGHTA, FQGTGA.

This clonotype occurred many times. The rearrangement links TRBV11-2 to TRBJ1-1; D unclear. V lost 1 base and J 5 bases, leaving 5 bases between the germline ends. The CDR3 covers 12 residues. Germline CDR1 SGHAT, CDR2 FQNNGV. CDR3 residues: CASSLGPTEAFF. The CDR3 DNA sequence: TGTGCCAGCAGCTTAGGGCCAACTGAAGCTTTCTTT.

This chain links TRBV20-1 with TRBJ2-3; the match to TRBD2 covers 12 bases. The trim removed 6 bases at V and 0 bases at J, leaving 7 bases unmatched. The CDR3 contains 16 residues. Germline loops: CDR1 DFQATT, CDR2 SNEGSKA (reference sequence). CDR3 protein: CSAAGTSGPSTDTQYF. In DNA form, the CDR3 reads TGCAGTGCAGCTGGGACTAGCGGGCCTAGCACAGATACGCAGTATTTT.

Notes on this clonotype: Mismatch with germline at one junction end may stem from a read error. This chain links TRBV2 with TRBJ2-1, with D uncertain. Germline CDR1 is SNHLY and CDR2 is FYNNEI. The CDR3 runs 17 residues. The CDR3 loop is CASSQGPRNSIGNEQFF. For the CDR3, the DNA is TGCGCCAGCAGCCAAGGTCCTAGGAATTCTATAGGGAATGAGCAGTTCTTC. Combining the CDR3 with reference TRBV2 and TRBJ2-1 gives the whole variable domain EPEVTQTPSHQVTQMGQEVILRCVPISNHLYFYWYRQILGQKVEFLVSFYNNEISEKSEIFDDQFSVERPDGSNFTLKIRSTKLEDSAMYFCASSQGPRNSIGNEQFFGPGTRLTVL.

Many counts were recorded for this clonotype. The chain recombines TRBV11-2 with TRBJ1-1; D unclear. Germline CDR1 SGHAT, CDR2 FQNNGV. The CDR3 runs 11 residues. V lost 5 bases to trimming and J lost 0 bases, with 1 base between them. As DNA, the CDR3 is TGTGCCAGCAGCGTGAACACTGAAGCTTTCTTT. Translating it yields CASSVNTEAFF.

This clonotype was observed at least ten times. The gene calls are TRBV12-3 or TRBV12-4 and TRBJ2-1, with 9 bases identical to TRBD2. V lost 7 bases, J lost 3 bases, and 7 bases stayed unmatched. CDR3 size: 15 residues. CDR3 in amino acids: CASNPGTSIYNEQFF. The CDR3, as DNA: TGTGCCAGCAACCCCGGGACTAGCATCTACAATGAGCAGTTCTTC.

This chain joins TRBV12-3 or TRBV12-4 and TRBJ2-2, with D possibly TRBD1 on 5 matching bases. V was shortened by 7 bases and J by 5 bases, with 20 bases between the two germline ends. The CDR3 covers 16 residues. The CDR3 bases are TGTGCCAGCACCTCCCCGAGCAGGGCTACAACCGGGGAGCTGTTTTTT. Protein sequence: CASTSPSRATTGELFF.

This sequence joins TRBV5-1 and TRBJ2-3; 10 positions match TRBD2. The ends lost 0 bases at V and 0 bases at J; junction bases unmatched: 4. This CDR3 spans 17 amino acids. Germline CDR1 SGHRS, CDR2 YFSETQ. The CDR3 loop reads CASSLGTSGTSTDTQYF. The DNA of the CDR3 is TGCGCCAGCAGCTTGGGTACTAGCGGGACTAGCACAGATACGCAGTATTTT.

This clonotype was seen at least ten times. The chain couples TRBV18 to TRBJ2-1; TRBD2 matches at 8 bases. The V gene's germline CDR1 is KGHSH and CDR2 LQKENI. The CDR3 sequence is 17 residues long. V shed 3 bases, J shed 3 bases, and the junction held 10 bases outside the gene matches. Here the CDR3 reads CASSPSHLAGYYNEQFF. CDR3 nucleotides: TGTGCCAGCTCACCGTCTCACTTAGCGGGATACTACAATGAGCAGTTCTTC.